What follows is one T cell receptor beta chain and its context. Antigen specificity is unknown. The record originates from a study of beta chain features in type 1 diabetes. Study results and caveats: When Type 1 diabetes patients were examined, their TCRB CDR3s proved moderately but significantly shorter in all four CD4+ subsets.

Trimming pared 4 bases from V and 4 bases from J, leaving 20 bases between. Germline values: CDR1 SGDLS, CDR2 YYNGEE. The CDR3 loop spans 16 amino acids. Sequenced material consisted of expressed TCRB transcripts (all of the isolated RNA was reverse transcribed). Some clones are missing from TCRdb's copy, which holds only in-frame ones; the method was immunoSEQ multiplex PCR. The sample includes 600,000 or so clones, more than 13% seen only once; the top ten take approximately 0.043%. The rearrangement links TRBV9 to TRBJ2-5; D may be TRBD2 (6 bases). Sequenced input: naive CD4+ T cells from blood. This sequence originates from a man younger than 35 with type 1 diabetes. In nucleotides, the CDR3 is TGTGCCAGCAGCCCAACCCCGGGAGAGATCTTAGAGACCCAGTACTTC. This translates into CASSPTPGEILETQYF.